Listed below are T cell receptor beta chains from one sample, sequenced in a study of OX40 agonist ivuxolimab in advanced cancers. Generated by immunoSEQ multiplex PCR, the TCRdb table keeps only in-frame clones and is missing some. This sample carries about 64,000 clones, approximately 80% of them seen once, and the ten largest clones take roughly 2%. This specimen consisted of CD4+ or CD8+ T cells sorted from blood, obtained in a trial of the OX40 agonist ivuxolimab. These receptors came from an adult with an advanced solid tumor such as melanoma, head and neck, liver or kidney cancer. Each CDR3 is given with its conserved first and last residue. Each record gives: V gene, clone size, J gene, D gene, CDR3 DNA, CDR3 protein. The D gene is left open where the match is weak. Size tells how often a clone was seen (once, few, many) or the class of an expanded clone, and some rows leave it out.

V: TRBV5-6
size: .
J: TRBJ1-5
D: TRBD1
DNA: TGTGCCAGCAGCCCGGGACAGGGAAAATACAATCAGCCCCAGCATTTT
CDR3: CASSPGQGKYNQPQHF

V: TRBV10-3
size: .
J: TRBJ2-7
D: .
DNA: TGTGCCATCAGTGAGGGAGAAGGTGTCTACGAGCAGTACTTC
CDR3: CAISEGEGVYEQYF

V: TRBV9
size: .
J: TRBJ2-6
D: .
DNA: TGTGCCAGCAGCTCCGGACAGACCGGGGCCAACGTCCTGACTTTC
CDR3: CASSSGQTGANVLTF

V: TRBV30
size: few
J: TRBJ2-7
D: TRBD1
DNA: TGTGCCTGGTCCCGGGACAGGACCTACGAGCAGTACTTC
CDR3: CAWSRDRTYEQYF

V: TRBV9
size: few
J: TRBJ1-2
D: .
DNA: TGTGCCAGCAGCGTAGCTACGCGTAGGGGGGCCGGCTACACCTTC
CDR3: CASSVATRRGAGYTF

V: TRBV5-4
size: once
J: TRBJ2-2
D: TRBD2
DNA: TGTGCCAGCAGCACGGGACTAGCGGGGGCCGGGGAGCTGTTTTTT
CDR3: CASSTGLAGAGELFF

V: TRBV29-1
size: .
J: TRBJ2-3
D: .
DNA: TGCAGCGTTGAATTCACGGCAGATACGCAGTATTTT
CDR3: CSVEFTADTQYF

V: TRBV19
size: .
J: TRBJ2-2
D: .
DNA: TGTTCTTCTTCCCCACGGGACACCGGGGAGCTGTTTTTT
CDR3: CSSSPRDTGELFF

V: TRBV7-7
size: .
J: TRBJ2-5
D: .
DNA: TGTGCCAGCAGCTTAGTATACCAAGAGACCCAGTACTTC
CDR3: CASSLVYQETQYF

V: TRBV6-1
size: once
J: TRBJ1-2
D: TRBD1
DNA: TGTGCCAGCAACCCCGGACAGGGGGCGGGGGGCTACACCTTC
CDR3: CASNPGQGAGGYTF

V: TRBV7-2
size: .
J: TRBJ2-5
D: .
DNA: TGTGCCAGCAGCATCCGATCCAGGGAGACCCAGTACTTC
CDR3: CASSIRSRETQYF

V: TRBV5-1
size: .
J: TRBJ2-5
D: TRBD1
DNA: TGCGCCAGCAGCCAGACAGGGGGTGGAGAGACCCAGTACTTC
CDR3: CASSQTGGGETQYF

V: TRBV9
size: .
J: TRBJ2-1
D: TRBD2
DNA: TGTGCCAGCAGCGTAGCTAGCGGGAGGGTGGATAATGAGCAGTTCTTC
CDR3: CASSVASGRVDNEQFF

V: TRBV4-3
size: .
J: TRBJ1-2
D: .
DNA: TGCGCCAGCAGCCAAGAACCGGACATTTATTGGAGTGGCTACACCTTC
CDR3: CASSQEPDIYWSGYTF

V: TRBV19
size: .
J: TRBJ1-1
D: TRBD1
DNA: TGTGCCAGTAGTACACAGGGGCGAACTGAAGCTTTCTTT
CDR3: CASSTQGRTEAFF

V: TRBV7-3
size: few
J: TRBJ2-5
D: .
DNA: TGTGCCAGCAGCTTAGGAGGTTATGAGACCCAGTACTTC
CDR3: CASSLGGYETQYF

V: TRBV6-5
size: .
J: TRBJ2-2
D: .
DNA: TGTGCCAGCAGTTGGGACATGAACACCGGGGAGCTGTTTTTT
CDR3: CASSWDMNTGELFF

V: TRBV27
size: .
J: TRBJ2-3
D: TRBD2
DNA: TGTGCCAGCATAGCTAGCGGGAGAGGAGGACCGCAGTATTTT
CDR3: CASIASGRGGPQYF

V: TRBV9
size: .
J: TRBJ2-5
D: TRBD2
DNA: TGTGCCAGCAGCGTTGGGCCCGGGGACAGCGGGGGGGAGACCCAGTACTTC
CDR3: CASSVGPGDSGGETQYF

V: TRBV7-9
size: few
J: TRBJ1-2
D: .
DNA: TGTGCCAGCAGCCCCCCCGGGAACTATGGCTACACCTTC
CDR3: CASSPPGNYGYTF

V: TRBV28
size: .
J: TRBJ1-1
D: .
DNA: TGTGCCAGCAGTCTACTGAACACTGAAGCTTTCTTT
CDR3: CASSLLNTEAFF

V: TRBV6-1
size: .
J: TRBJ1-1
D: .
DNA: TGTGCCAGCATGATGGCAGTCGACACTGAAGCTTTCTTT
CDR3: CASMMAVDTEAFF

V: TRBV7-3
size: few
J: TRBJ2-3
D: TRBD1
DNA: TGTGCCAGCAGCGCTACAGGGGTTGCAGATACGCAGTATTTT
CDR3: CASSATGVADTQYF

V: TRBV7-9
size: .
J: TRBJ2-1
D: .
DNA: TGTGCCAGCAGCTTTTTGTGGGCGAATGAGCAGTTCTTC
CDR3: CASSFLWANEQFF

V: TRBV2
size: .
J: TRBJ2-3
D: .
DNA: TGTGCCAGCAGTGGGCTAGTCAGAGGCACAGATACGCAGTATTTT
CDR3: CASSGLVRGTDTQYF

V: TRBV6-5
size: .
J: TRBJ1-1
D: .
DNA: TGTGCCAGCTCCGGGACTCCCCCGGACACTGAAGCTTTCTTT
CDR3: CASSGTPPDTEAFF

V: TRBV19
size: .
J: TRBJ2-3
D: TRBD1
DNA: TGTGCCAGTAGTGGCCAGGGGGCGGTGTCAGATACGCAGTATTTT
CDR3: CASSGQGAVSDTQYF

V: TRBV5-6
size: .
J: TRBJ2-7
D: .
DNA: TGTGCCAGCAGCTTCGACCCCTACGAGCAGTACTTC
CDR3: CASSFDPYEQYF

V: TRBV25-1
size: .
J: TRBJ2-5
D: .
DNA: TGTGCCAGCAGCCAAGGGGCCCCGCAGGAGACCCAGTACTTC
CDR3: CASSQGAPQETQYF

V: TRBV6-6
size: once
J: TRBJ1-2
D: .
DNA: TGTGCCAGCAGTTACGGGCGGGGTTACTATGGCTACACCTTC
CDR3: CASSYGRGYYGYTF

V: TRBV19
size: .
J: TRBJ1-4
D: .
DNA: TGTGCCAGCACTACAGGGACCTCTGAAAAACTGTTTTTT
CDR3: CASTTGTSEKLFF

V: TRBV5-1
size: .
J: TRBJ1-2
D: .
DNA: TGCGCCAGCAGCTTGAGTCCCCAGAAGGATGGCTACACCTTC
CDR3: CASSLSPQKDGYTF

V: TRBV7-2
size: once
J: TRBJ2-7
D: TRBD2
DNA: TGTGCCAGCAGCTCAACTAGCGGCTGGGCCGAGCAGTACTTC
CDR3: CASSSTSGWAEQYF

V: TRBV5-5
size: .
J: TRBJ2-1
D: TRBD1
DNA: TGTGCCAGCAGCCGCGGGACAGGGTCCTACAATGAGCAGTTCTTC
CDR3: CASSRGTGSYNEQFF

V: TRBV7-3
size: .
J: TRBJ1-5
D: TRBD1
DNA: TGTGCCAGCAGCTCAGGGGGTAGCAATCAGCCCCAGCATTTT
CDR3: CASSSGGSNQPQHF

V: TRBV7-2
size: .
J: TRBJ1-3
D: .
DNA: TGTGCCAGCAGCTTTCGGCAGGGTGTGGGAAACACCATATATTTT
CDR3: CASSFRQGVGNTIYF

V: TRBV6-1
size: .
J: TRBJ2-1
D: TRBD2
DNA: TGTGCCAGCAGTGAGGGACTAGCGACCTACAATGAGCAGTTCTTC
CDR3: CASSEGLATYNEQFF

V: TRBV5-1
size: .
J: TRBJ1-4
D: .
DNA: TGCGCCAGCAGCTTGGGACAGGTGAATGAAAAACTGTTTTTT
CDR3: CASSLGQVNEKLFF

V: TRBV7-2
size: .
J: TRBJ2-7
D: .
DNA: TGTGCCAGCAGCACAGGACGGAATGAGTACTTC
CDR3: CASSTGRNEYF

V: TRBV2
size: .
J: TRBJ2-5
D: .
DNA: TGTGCCAGCAGTGAATGGGAAGGGCAGTACTTC
CDR3: CASSEWEGQYF

V: TRBV2
size: .
J: TRBJ2-2
D: .
DNA: TGTGCCAGCGGGGCGGGAATAAACACCGGGGAGCTGTTTTTT
CDR3: CASGAGINTGELFF

V: TRBV5-1
size: .
J: TRBJ1-6
D: .
DNA: TGCGCCAGCAGGCTCGAGGATAATTCACCCCTCCACTTT
CDR3: CASRLEDNSPLHF

V: TRBV6-5
size: .
J: TRBJ1-3
D: .
DNA: TGTGCCAGCAGACCGGACGTCCGCTCTGGAAACACCATATATTTT
CDR3: CASRPDVRSGNTIYF

V: TRBV9
size: .
J: TRBJ2-6
D: .
DNA: TGTGCCAGCAGCGACCGGCGGGCCAACGTCCTGACTTTC
CDR3: CASSDRRANVLTF

V: TRBV7-9
size: .
J: TRBJ2-3
D: TRBD1
DNA: TGTGCCAGCAGCTTCGAAGGGGGCCCAGATACGCAGTATTTT
CDR3: CASSFEGGPDTQYF

V: TRBV27
size: .
J: TRBJ2-7
D: TRBD1
DNA: TGTGCCAGCCGAAACCCGGGACAGGCGGAAAGCGGGCCCACCTACGAGCAGTACTTC
CDR3: CASRNPGQAESGPTYEQYF

V: TRBV2
size: .
J: TRBJ2-3
D: .
DNA: TGTGCCAGCTCGCCTCTTAGCAGCACAGATACGCAGTATTTT
CDR3: CASSPLSSTDTQYF

V: TRBV29-1
size: .
J: TRBJ2-1
D: .
DNA: TGCAGCGTTGAAGATCGTGGTAGGGGAACCTACAATGAGCAGTTCTTC
CDR3: CSVEDRGRGTYNEQFF

V: TRBV7-9
size: .
J: TRBJ1-2
D: .
DNA: TGTGCCAGCAGCCCCGGACAGTACATTGAAGGCTTC
CDR3: CASSPGQYIEGF